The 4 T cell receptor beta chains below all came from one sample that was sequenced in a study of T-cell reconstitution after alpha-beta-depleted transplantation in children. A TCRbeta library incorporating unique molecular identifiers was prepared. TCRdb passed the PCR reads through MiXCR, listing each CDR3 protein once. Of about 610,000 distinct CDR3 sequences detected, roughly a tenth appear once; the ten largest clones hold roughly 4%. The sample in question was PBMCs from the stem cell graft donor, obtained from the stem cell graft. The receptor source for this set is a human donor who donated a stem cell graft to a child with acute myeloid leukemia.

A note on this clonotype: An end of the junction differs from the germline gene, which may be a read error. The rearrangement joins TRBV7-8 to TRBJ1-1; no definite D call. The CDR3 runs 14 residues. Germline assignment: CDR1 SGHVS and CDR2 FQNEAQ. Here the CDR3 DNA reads TGTGCCAGCAGCTTAGTTCGACCGAACATTGAAGCTTTCTTT. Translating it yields CASSLVRPNIEAFF.

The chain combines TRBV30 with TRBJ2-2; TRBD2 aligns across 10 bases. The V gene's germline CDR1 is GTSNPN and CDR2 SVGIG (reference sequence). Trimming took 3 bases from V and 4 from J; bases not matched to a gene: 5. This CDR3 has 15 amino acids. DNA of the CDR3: TGTGCCTGGAGCTCCATAGCGGGAGGCACCGGGGAGCTGTTTTTT. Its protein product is CAWSSIAGGTGELFF.

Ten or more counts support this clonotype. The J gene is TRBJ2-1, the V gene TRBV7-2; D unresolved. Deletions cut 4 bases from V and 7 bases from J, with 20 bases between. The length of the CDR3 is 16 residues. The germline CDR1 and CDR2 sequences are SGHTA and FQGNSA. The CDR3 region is CASSSVRSPVQNEQFF. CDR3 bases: TGTGCCAGCAGCTCCGTTCGTTCACCCGTACAGAATGAGCAGTTCTTC.

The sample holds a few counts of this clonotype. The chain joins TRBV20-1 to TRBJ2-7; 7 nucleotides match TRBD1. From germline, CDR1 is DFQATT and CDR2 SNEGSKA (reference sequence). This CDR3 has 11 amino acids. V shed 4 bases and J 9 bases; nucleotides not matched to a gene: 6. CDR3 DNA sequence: TGCAGTGCTACAGGACAGGCCGGGCAGTACTTC. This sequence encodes CSATGQAGQYF.